The clone carrying this TCR beta chain was counted between two and nine times. Its antigen is still unknown. The sample originates from a study of shared clonotypes between healthy human individuals. Across the study: The donor pool was made up of two women and three men aged 18 to 49. CD8 memory received one plate per donor, CD8 naive two, CD4 memory three and CD4 naive three.

Naive CD4+ cells were CD45RA-selected; the remaining cells were memory. The table came from immunoSEQ multiplex PCR; TCRdb's copy has only in-frame clones and leaves some out. The table records around 720,000 clones, around three quarters of them present only once. Germline CDR1 is KGHSH and CDR2 is LQKENI. The CDR3 is made up of 12 amino acids. V was clipped by 3 bases and J by 9 bases, with 11 bases between them. Points from the study as a whole: The study found lower generation probabilities in non-shared clonotypes than in those shared by all four donors.

The source is a woman in her 30s in good health. The V and J genes are TRBV18 and TRBJ1-1; D remains ambiguous. The material sequenced was memory CD4+ T cells sorted from blood. Regarding subset: CD45RA-negative fraction. The CDR3 protein is CASSPAELQAFF. For the CDR3, the DNA is TGTGCCAGCTCACCGGCAGAGTTACAAGCTTTCTTT.